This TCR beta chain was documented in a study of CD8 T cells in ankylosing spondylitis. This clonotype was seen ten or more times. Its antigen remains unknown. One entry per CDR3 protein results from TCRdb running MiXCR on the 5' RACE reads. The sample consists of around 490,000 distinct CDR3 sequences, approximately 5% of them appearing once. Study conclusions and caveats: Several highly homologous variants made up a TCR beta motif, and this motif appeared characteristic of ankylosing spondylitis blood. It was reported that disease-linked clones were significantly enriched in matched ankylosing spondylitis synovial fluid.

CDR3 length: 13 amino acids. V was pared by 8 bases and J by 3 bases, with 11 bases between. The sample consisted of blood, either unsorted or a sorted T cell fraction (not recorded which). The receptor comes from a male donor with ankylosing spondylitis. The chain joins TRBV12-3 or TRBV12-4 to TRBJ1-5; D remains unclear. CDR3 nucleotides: TGTGCCAGCGGCTTCCGTATCAATCAGCCCCAGCATTTT. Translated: CASGFRINQPQHF.